Following are 18 T cell receptor beta chains from one sample sequenced in a study of blood T cell repertoires in COVID-19. Assay: immunoSEQ multiplex PCR; the TCRdb copy retains only in-frame clones and omits some. The sample carries under 150,000 clones, 70% to 90% recorded once. The sample was peripheral blood. Receptors were obtained from a woman aged 60-75 years with COVID-19, enrolled during active disease.

The gene calls are TRBV2 and TRBJ2-2; TRBD2 matches at 10 bases. J gave up 0 bases and V 5 bases, and 9 bases lay outside the gene matches. The CDR3 runs 18 residues. Germline V CDR1 and CDR2: SNHLY, FYNNEI. CDR3 bases: TGTGCCAGCAGTCAACGACTAGCGGGCCACGCGAACACCGGGGAGCTGTTTTTT. As protein: CASSQRLAGHANTGELFF.

This chain joins TRBV3-1 (or the pseudogene TRBV3-2) and TRBJ2-3; tentative D call: TRBD1 (6 bases). CDR3 length equals 16 residues. From germline, CDR1 is LGHDT and CDR2 YNNKEL (reference sequence). Deletions cut 0 bases from V and 1 base from J, with 11 bases between. CDR3: CASSQDSGARTDTQYF. The CDR3 DNA reads TGTGCCAGCAGCCAAGATTCAGGGGCCCGCACAGATACGCAGTATTTT.

This clone appeared once. CDR3 DNA sequence: TGTGCCAGCAGCGAAACAGGGGTCGGGGGCTACACCTTC. This gives the protein CASSETGVGGYTF. The chain recombines TRBV7-3 with TRBJ1-2; 7 positions match TRBD1. The CDR3 covers 13 residues. J gave up 8 bases and V 5 bases, and 8 bases lay outside the gene matches. Per germline, CDR1 SGHTA and CDR2 FQGTGA. The whole variable domain, filled in from reference TRBV7-3 and TRBJ1-2, reads GAGVSQTPSNKVTEKGKYVELRCDPISGHTALYWYRQSLGQGPEFLIYFQGTGAADDSGLPNDRFFAVRPEGSVSTLKIQRTERGDSAVYLCASSETGVGGYTFGSGTRLTVV.

In DNA, the CDR3 is TGTGCCAGCTCACCAAGGGCTGCTAGCGGGGTTAGCACAGATACGCAGTATTTT. This codes for CASSPRAASGVSTDTQYF. The chain has TRBV18 and TRBJ2-3; 9 nucleotides align to TRBD2. The CDR3 loop spans 18 amino acids. Germline V CDR1 and CDR2: KGHSH, LQKENI. V lost 2 bases, J lost 0 bases, and 9 bases stayed unmatched. The full variable domain, completed using reference TRBV18 and TRBJ2-3, is NAGVMQNPRHLVRRRGQEARLRCSPMKGHSHVYWYRQLPEEGLKFMVYLQKENIIDESGMPKERFSAEFPKEGPSILRIQQVVRGDSAAYFCASSPRAASGVSTDTQYFGPGTRLTVL.

The chain couples TRBV5-4 to TRBJ2-3, with 11 bases aligning to TRBD2. J lost 2 bases, V lost 1 base, and 6 bases had no gene match. Germline CDR1 SGHNT, CDR2 YYREEE (reference sequence). The CDR3 contains 17 residues. CDR3 sequence: CASSLYPGLAVTDTQYF. The CDR3 DNA is TGTGCCAGCAGCTTGTATCCGGGACTAGCGGTCACAGATACGCAGTATTTT.

The chain has TRBV3-1 (or the pseudogene TRBV3-2) and TRBJ2-5; 9 bases are shared with TRBD2. CDR1 is LGHDT, CDR2 YNNKEL, per germline (reference sequence). This CDR3 region has 16 residues. The trim removed 3 bases at V and 5 bases at J, leaving 10 bases unmatched. The CDR3 DNA sequence: TGTGCCAGCAGCCAGGACTTAGCGGGGGCTGGGGAGACCCAGTACTTC. Residues: CASSQDLAGAGETQYF.

The chain links TRBV6-5 to TRBJ1-2; D is perhaps TRBD1 (6 bases). Trimming removed 2 bases from V and 5 bases from J, with 12 bases in between. From germline, CDR1 is MNHEY and CDR2 SVGAGI. This CDR3 region has 14 residues. In DNA, the CDR3 is TGTGCCAGCAGTTACGGGGGGGCAAGGTATGGCTACACCTTC. As protein: CASSYGGARYGYTF.

The CDR3 protein is CATIEDHPELNNEQFF. The CDR3 DNA reads TGCGCCACCATTGAGGACCATCCCGAACTAAACAATGAGCAGTTCTTC. The chain links TRBV10-2 to TRBJ2-1; D is undetermined. The CDR3 consists of 16 residues. The V and J ends lost 10 bases and 5 bases respectively, with 24 bases between them. The germline V gene has CDR1 WSHSY and CDR2 SAAADI.

The chain joins TRBV7-2 to TRBJ2-1, with 14 bases matching TRBD2. The germline V gene encodes CDR1 SGHTA and CDR2 FQGNSA. The CDR3 covers 15 residues. V lost 6 bases and J lost 5; bases outside the gene matches: 3. Here the CDR3 reads CASSRLAGGNNEQFF. The CDR3 region has the DNA TGTGCCAGCAGTCGACTAGCGGGGGGGAACAATGAGCAGTTCTTC.

This chain uses TRBV18 with TRBJ1-2, with D possibly matching TRBD1 (5 bases). Germline V CDR1 and CDR2: KGHSH, LQKENI. The V and J ends lost 2 bases and 2 bases respectively, with 12 bases between them. The CDR3 has 15 residues. The CDR3 DNA follows: TGTGCCAGCTCACCATCTATCGACAGAAACTATGGCTACACCTTC. As protein: CASSPSIDRNYGYTF.

The chain links TRBV11-2 to TRBJ2-2, with 7 bases aligning to TRBD2. The V segment lost 4 bases and the J segment 5 bases; nucleotides outside the gene matches: 10. Germline V lookup: CDR1 SGHAT, CDR2 FQNNGV. The CDR3 covers 16 residues. The CDR3 loop reads CASSSRLAPETGELFF. The CDR3, as DNA: TGTGCCAGCAGCTCCCGACTAGCCCCGGAGACCGGGGAGCTGTTTTTT.

The chain links TRBV24-1 to TRBJ2-2, with D possibly matching TRBD2 (6 bases). Germline loops: CDR1 KGHDR, CDR2 SFDVKD. This CDR3 is 16 amino acids long. The V end lost 3 bases, the J end lost 1 base, and 11 bases lay between the germline ends. For the CDR3, the DNA is TGTGCCACCAGTGATGCGGGGCCCAGGAACACCGGGGAGCTGTTTTTT. Translation gives CATSDAGPRNTGELFF.

The chain recombines TRBV7-3 with TRBJ1-1; 11 nucleotides match TRBD1. Germline V gene data show CDR1 as SGHTA and CDR2 as FQGTGA. CDR3 size: 13 residues. V shed 6 bases and J 4 bases; nucleotides not matched to a gene: 1. CDR3 loop: CASRGQGGTEAFF. Here the CDR3 DNA reads TGTGCCAGCAGGGGACAGGGGGGCACTGAAGCTTTCTTT.

The sample holds one count of this clone. V is TRBV5-5 and J is TRBJ2-5, with 14 bases identical to TRBD2. This CDR3 spans 15 amino acids. The germline V gene encodes CDR1 SGHKS and CDR2 YYEKEE (reference sequence). J gave up 4 bases and V 5 bases, and 4 bases lay outside the gene matches. The CDR3 nucleotides read TGTGCCAGCAGTGGACTAGCGGGGGGACCAGAGACCCAGTACTTC. Its translation: CASSGLAGGPETQYF.

The sample holds a few counts of this clone. J is TRBJ2-2 and V is TRBV11-2; the D gene is possibly TRBD2 (5 bases). This CDR3 has 17 residues. CDR1 is SGHAT and CDR2 is FQNNGV in the germline V gene. V lost 3 bases and J 2 bases, leaving 16 bases between the germline ends. CDR3 sequence reads: CASSFYPGLLNTGELFF. The CDR3 region has the DNA TGTGCCAGCAGCTTTTACCCAGGACTCTTAAACACCGGGGAGCTGTTTTTT.

This chain uses TRBV5-1 with TRBJ1-1; D possibly corresponds to TRBD1 (6 bases). CDR3 size: 14 residues. Looked up from germline, CDR1 is SGHRS and CDR2 is YFSETQ. V lost 0 bases and J 5 bases, leaving 11 bases between the germline ends. CDR3 sequence (DNA): TGCGCCAGCAGCTTGGACTACAGGGCTACTGAAGCTTTCTTT. This codes for CASSLDYRATEAFF. Looking up the rest from reference TRBV5-1 and TRBJ1-1 gives the full variable domain: KAGVTQTPRYLIKTRGQQVTLSCSPISGHRSVSWYQQTPGQGLQFLFEYFSETQRNKGNFPGRFSGRQFSNSRSEMNVSTLELGDSALYLCASSLDYRATEAFFGQGTRLTVV.

This rearrangement joins TRBV30 to TRBJ2-3; 9 nucleotides match TRBD2. The CDR3 consists of 14 residues. V shed 3 bases and J 5 bases; nucleotides not matched to a gene: 6. Germline V CDR1 and CDR2: GTSNPN, SVGIG (reference sequence). The CDR3 bases are TGTGCCTGGAGGCAAGCGGGGGGAGTAGATACGCAGTATTTT. Translated, it gives CAWRQAGGVDTQYF.

This CDR3 reads CASSLGTSGQETQYF. As DNA, the CDR3 is TGTGCCAGCAGCTTAGGGACTAGCGGGCAAGAGACCCAGTACTTC. This rearrangement joins TRBV7-7 to TRBJ2-5; 11 bases fit TRBD2. CDR1 SSHAT and CDR2 FNYEAQ come from the germline V gene (reference sequence). Trimming took 1 base from V and 2 from J; bases not matched to a gene: 0. This CDR3 has 15 residues.